This T cell receptor (beta chain) is from a study of Ad26.COV2.S vaccination and SARS-CoV-2 variants. Points on this clone: Its antigen is currently unknown.

The treatment here: around 19 received Ad26.COV2.S at low or high dose, single or two shots; 5 received placebo; per-sample allocation not given. Day 63 after the first injection of vaccine or placebo was the sampling time. Germline CDR1 is MGHRA and CDR2 is YSYEKL. This CDR3 region has 15 residues. V lost 4 bases, J lost 5 bases, and 17 bases lay in between. Study-level results: Placebo recipients and vaccine recipients were similar in non-spike TCR breadth. Vaccinees reportedly had broad spike-specific CD8+ and CD4+ T cell responses.

The protocol was immunoSEQ multiplex PCR, while the TCRdb copy is restricted to in-frame clones and leaves out a portion. The sample shows some 370,000 clones, about four fifths of them seen only once. The sequence derives from a person aged 18-65 years who received the Ad26.COV2.S COVID-19 vaccine or a placebo. The V call is TRBV4-1, the J call TRBJ1-2, with D possibly matching TRBD1 (5 bases). The sequences come from peripheral blood, collected in a trial of Ad26.COV2.S vaccine versus placebo. CDR3 protein: CASSLTGTEKYGYTF. Here the CDR3 DNA reads TGCGCCAGCAGCCTGACCGGGACGGAAAAATATGGCTACACCTTC.